These T cell receptor beta chains were read from a single sample in a study of T cell responses to AZD1222 COVID-19 vaccine. Generated by immunoSEQ multiplex PCR, the TCRdb table keeps only in-frame clones and is missing some. The table lists 120,000 or so clones, about 89% of them singletons, with roughly 10% in the top ten. Sample: peripheral blood, taken on day 0 of MenACWY control vaccination. The receptor source for this set is an adult in good health. CDR3s include the opening cysteine and the closing phenylalanine or tryptophan. Fields, in order: J gene, V gene, CDR3 protein.

j_call: TRBJ2-2; v_call: TRBV5-4; cdr3_aa: CASKLAGGPSGELFF
j_call: TRBJ1-1; v_call: TRBV2; cdr3_aa: CASIKTGANTEAFF
j_call: TRBJ1-2; v_call: TRBV19; cdr3_aa: CASSMPWSQTLRNRVGYTF
j_call: TRBJ2-2; v_call: TRBV7-7; cdr3_aa: CASSSGGARNTGELFF
j_call: TRBJ2-7; v_call: TRBV4-1; cdr3_aa: CASSQGRAGDFYEQYF
j_call: TRBJ1-4; v_call: TRBV6-1; cdr3_aa: CASSEIHLSNRKLFF
j_call: TRBJ2-2; v_call: TRBV7-3; cdr3_aa: CASSPEGGYTGELFF
j_call: TRBJ1-5; v_call: TRBV7-8; cdr3_aa: CASSLAVQGANRPQHF
j_call: TRBJ2-7; v_call: TRBV28; cdr3_aa: CSLGGTGTDEQYF
j_call: TRBJ1-2; v_call: TRBV2; cdr3_aa: CASSLSQTETGGYTF
j_call: TRBJ1-3; v_call: TRBV6-5; cdr3_aa: CASSYGGGGNTIYF
j_call: TRBJ2-1; v_call: TRBV5-1; cdr3_aa: CASSLIAGGPYEQFF
j_call: TRBJ1-3; v_call: TRBV11-3; cdr3_aa: CASSPEQLENTIYF
j_call: TRBJ2-7; v_call: TRBV6-2/TRBV6-3; cdr3_aa: CASSYTTGDYNEQYF
j_call: TRBJ2-1; v_call: TRBV7-8; cdr3_aa: CASSPPLRLAGAVRNEQFF
j_call: TRBJ2-1; v_call: TRBV5-4; cdr3_aa: CASSRGTSGGYEQFF
j_call: TRBJ2-1; v_call: TRBV9; cdr3_aa: CASSLGGADNEQFF
j_call: TRBJ2-7; v_call: TRBV15; cdr3_aa: CATSRWGNSYEQYF
j_call: TRBJ2-3; v_call: TRBV18; cdr3_aa: CASSQLAETDTQYF
j_call: TRBJ1-2; v_call: TRBV15; cdr3_aa: CATSRDWTLYGYTF
j_call: TRBJ1-4; v_call: TRBV4-2; cdr3_aa: CASSPGEKLFF
j_call: TRBJ2-7; v_call: TRBV6-5; cdr3_aa: CASSQTQWVYEQYF
j_call: TRBJ2-3; v_call: TRBV6-6; cdr3_aa: CASSGSGLRADTQYF
j_call: TRBJ2-3; v_call: TRBV4-3; cdr3_aa: CASSQGLRSSTDTQYF
j_call: TRBJ1-1; v_call: TRBV30; cdr3_aa: CAWSLKRAAAEAFF
j_call: TRBJ2-2; v_call: TRBV24-1; cdr3_aa: CATSGRINTGELFF
j_call: TRBJ2-6; v_call: TRBV12-3/TRBV12-4; cdr3_aa: CASSPGANVLTF
j_call: TRBJ1-1; v_call: TRBV15; cdr3_aa: CATSRDRGNTEAFF
j_call: TRBJ1-5; v_call: TRBV27; cdr3_aa: CASSPDLVFQPQHF
j_call: TRBJ1-1; v_call: TRBV10-3; cdr3_aa: CAIGQGNTEAFF
j_call: TRBJ2-7; v_call: TRBV19; cdr3_aa: CASSSRDGSYEQYF
j_call: TRBJ2-1; v_call: TRBV11-2; cdr3_aa: CASSLVPQAPLTYNEQFF
j_call: TRBJ1-1; v_call: TRBV28; cdr3_aa: CASSLSLDWGEAFF
j_call: TRBJ2-7; v_call: TRBV11-2; cdr3_aa: CASSLPLAGSSYEQYF
j_call: TRBJ1-1; v_call: TRBV4-2; cdr3_aa: CASRGTANTEAFF
j_call: TRBJ1-2; v_call: TRBV12-3/TRBV12-4; cdr3_aa: CASNLRGYGYTF
j_call: TRBJ1-1; v_call: TRBV6-5; cdr3_aa: CASRNRGMTEAFF
j_call: TRBJ2-3; v_call: TRBV6-6; cdr3_aa: CASTWDRVVPDTQYF